These 27 T cell receptor beta chains share one sample of origin, sequenced in a study of T cell responses to AZD1222 COVID-19 vaccine. Sequenced by immunoSEQ multiplex PCR; TCRdb stores in-frame clones only, minus some. The profile shows some 190,000 clones, around 90% of them singletons. The material sequenced was peripheral blood, taken 28 days after the second AZD1222 dose. These receptor sequences come from an adult who received the AZD1222 COVID-19 vaccine.

The chain joins TRBV5-1 to TRBJ1-2; no clear D gene. Trimming took off 0 bases at V and 0 bases at J, with 6 bases between the two ends. This CDR3 is built from 14 residues. Germline V lookup: CDR1 SGHRS, CDR2 YFSETQ. CDR3 DNA sequence: TGCGCCAGCAGCTTGGCCGATACTAACTATGGCTACACCTTC. Encoded protein: CASSLADTNYGYTF. Full variable domain (remainder filled in from reference TRBV5-1 and TRBJ1-2): KAGVTQTPRYLIKTRGQQVTLSCSPISGHRSVSWYQQTPGQGLQFLFEYFSETQRNKGNFPGRFSGRQFSNSRSEMNVSTLELGDSALYLCASSLADTNYGYTFGSGTRLTVV.

This clone was counted only a few times. The chain combines TRBV11-3 with TRBJ2-1, with TRBD2 as a possible D gene (6 bases). The CDR3 runs 13 residues. Per germline, CDR1 SGHNT and CDR2 YENEEA. V lost 5 bases and J lost 7, with 12 bases in between. The CDR3 loop is CASSLRRGNEQFF. The CDR3 DNA is TGTGCCAGCAGCCTCCGCCGGGGGAATGAGCAGTTCTTC.

The chain recombines TRBV6-5 with TRBJ1-6; the match to TRBD1 covers 10 bases. The CDR3 contains 16 residues. Germline V gene lookup returns CDR1 MNHEY and CDR2 SVGAGI. The V segment lost 4 bases and the J segment 9 bases; nucleotides outside the gene matches: 9. CDR3 DNA sequence: TGTGCCAGCAGTTCAGTCCGGGACAGGGGAAGTTCACCCCTCCACTTT. It yields the protein CASSSVRDRGSSPLHF.

This rearrangement joins TRBV7-3 to TRBJ2-7; D is possibly TRBD1 (5 bases). Per the germline V gene, CDR1 is SGHTA and CDR2 is FQGTGA. Trimming cost V 2 bases and J 3 bases, with 8 bases left between them. The CDR3 spans 13 residues. CDR3 residues: CASSLGAGYEQYF. The CDR3 DNA follows: TGTGCCAGCAGCTTAGGGGCAGGCTACGAGCAGTACTTC.

The gene calls are TRBV4-3 and TRBJ2-1; the match to TRBD2 covers 15 bases. Germline values: CDR1 LGHNA, CDR2 YSLEER. The CDR3 is 17 residues long. Trimming at V came to 1 base and at J to 6 bases, leaving 4 bases not matched to a gene. CDR3 protein: CASSQAGLAGGVNEQFF. As DNA, the CDR3 is TGCGCCAGCAGCCAAGCGGGACTAGCGGGGGGCGTCAATGAGCAGTTCTTC.

This chain links TRBV7-9 with TRBJ2-2; TRBD1 matches 9 bases. There are 16 residues in the CDR3. V was clipped by 4 bases and J by 3 bases; unmatched bases: 6. In germline, CDR1 is SEHNR, CDR2 FQNEAQ (reference sequence). CDR3 coding DNA: TGTGCCAGCAGCTCGGGGACAGGGTCACACACCGGGGAGCTGTTTTTT. It is translated as CASSSGTGSHTGELFF.

The V gene is TRBV4-3, the J gene TRBJ2-3, with D maybe TRBD2 (5 bases). This CDR3 is 16 amino acids long. V was shortened by 4 bases and J by 0 bases, with 14 bases between the two germline ends. CDR1 LGHNA and CDR2 YSLEER come from the germline V gene. CDR3 DNA sequence: TGCGCCAGCAGCCCCGGAGGTTTCTCTAGCACAGATACGCAGTATTTT. It encodes CASSPGGFSSTDTQYF.

The chain recombines TRBV6-4 with TRBJ1-2, with 9 bases identical to TRBD1. The CDR3 runs 18 residues. The V and J ends lost 0 bases and 4 bases, in that order; junction bases with no gene match: 12. Germline V gives CDR1 MRHNA, CDR2 SNTAGT. CDR3 residues: CASSDSRGDRESVYGYTF. The CDR3, as DNA: TGTGCCAGCAGTGACTCTAGGGGGGACAGGGAGAGTGTCTATGGCTACACCTTC.

The CDR3 is CASGPQGTGELFF. In DNA form, the CDR3 reads TGTGCTAGTGGCCCACAGGGGACCGGGGAGCTGTTTTTT. The rearrangement joins TRBV12-5 to TRBJ2-2; TRBD1 matches at 7 bases. The germline CDR1 and CDR2 sequences are LGHNT and FRNRAP. The J segment lost 5 bases and the V segment lost 6 bases, leaving 3 bases of the junction unmatched. The CDR3 totals 13 residues.

The table lists this clone with a few counts. The chain recombines TRBV29-1 with TRBJ1-1, with 9 bases matching TRBD1. CDR3 length: 15 amino acids. After removal of 5 bases from V and 3 bases from J, the junction contained 10 bases not matched to a gene. Germline V gene sequence: CDR1 SQVTM, CDR2 ANQGSEA. The CDR3 protein is CSVPGTGRVDTEAFF. The CDR3 coding sequence is TGCAGCGTTCCCGGGACAGGGAGGGTGGACACTGAAGCTTTCTTT.

This chain joins TRBV7-9 and TRBJ2-2, with TRBD2 identical over 11 bases. The CDR3 is 17 residues long. Germline V gives CDR1 SEHNR, CDR2 FQNEAQ (reference sequence). V shed 4 bases and J 5 bases; nucleotides not matched to a gene: 9. DNA of the CDR3: TGTGCCAGCAGCTACTCACTAGCGGGAGTAAAAACCGGGGAGCTGTTTTTT. Its translation: CASSYSLAGVKTGELFF.

CDR3: CASSLSEQSGYTF. CDR3 nucleotide sequence: TGTGCCAGCAGCTTATCCGAACAGAGTGGCTACACCTTC. The chain combines TRBV7-9 with TRBJ1-2; D uncertain. Germline CDR1 SEHNR, CDR2 FQNEAQ (reference sequence). Between the trimmed V and J ends, which lost 2 bases and 7 bases, there was a span of 11 bases. The CDR3 runs 13 residues.

The J gene is TRBJ1-6, the V gene TRBV11-2; possibly TRBD1 for D (5 bases). V was cut by 5 bases and J by 8 bases, with 16 bases left in between. CDR3 length: 15 amino acids. Germline V gene lookup returns CDR1 SGHAT and CDR2 FQNNGV. For the CDR3, the DNA is TGTGCCAGCAGCCAGCCGGGGGGACGAGATTCACCCCTCCACTTT. This gives the protein CASSQPGGRDSPLHF.

The chain has TRBV4-1 and TRBJ1-6; 10 bases fit TRBD1. With V trimmed by 4 bases and J by 7 bases, 1 base remained unmatched. Germline-derived CDR1 and CDR2 are MGHRA and YSYEKL. This CDR3 comprises 14 residues. In nucleotides, the CDR3 is TGCGCCAGCAGCCGGGACAGGGGCAATTCACCCCTCCACTTT. It codes for CASSRDRGNSPLHF.

The CDR3 DNA reads TGTGCCAGCAGTGACTCTGATGGGCGGGAGCAGTTCTTC. Protein: CASSDSDGREQFF. The rearrangement joins TRBV6-4 to TRBJ2-1; D unclear. From germline, CDR1 is MRHNA and CDR2 SNTAGT. V was trimmed by 0 bases and J by 10 bases, leaving 10 bases between them. The CDR3 length is 13 residues.

The chain links TRBV2 to TRBJ1-6; D is unclear. V lost 2 bases and J 7 bases, leaving 9 bases between the germline ends. CDR3 size: 14 residues. Germline V CDR1 and CDR2: SNHLY, FYNNEI. The CDR3 is CASSELGSNSPLHF. Here the CDR3 DNA reads TGTGCCAGCAGTGAATTGGGTTCGAATTCACCCCTCCACTTT.

The chain is built from TRBV5-1 and TRBJ2-2, with D possibly matching TRBD1 (5 bases). This CDR3 spans 15 amino acids. The V gene's germline CDR1 is SGHRS and CDR2 YFSETQ. Trimming pared 3 bases from V and 5 bases from J, leaving 14 bases between. CDR3 in amino acids: CASSSRQILTGELFF. CDR3 DNA: TGCGCCAGCAGCTCAAGACAGATATTAACCGGGGAGCTGTTTTTT.

CDR3 coding DNA: TGTGCCAGCAGCCCGAAGAGGGCTTCGGGAAACACCATATATTTT. Translated, it gives CASSPKRASGNTIYF. The chain has TRBV11-3 and TRBJ1-3; D is unclear. Germline CDR1 is SGHNT and CDR2 is YENEEA. The CDR3 covers 15 residues. The ends were cut back, 5 bases at V and 4 bases at J, with 15 bases in the middle.

The chain employs TRBV18 and TRBJ1-3, with a possible D match to TRBD1 (5 bases). Trimming removed 3 bases at V and 0 bases at J, with 15 bases between. The CDR3 is made up of 17 amino acids. Germline CDR1 is KGHSH and CDR2 is LQKENI. The CDR3 here is CASSPIGTVSSGNTIYF. The CDR3 region has the DNA TGTGCCAGCTCACCGATTGGGACGGTTAGCTCTGGAAACACCATATATTTT.

The gene calls are TRBV6-5 and TRBJ1-5; D possibly corresponds to TRBD1 (5 bases). Germline V gene sequence: CDR1 MNHEY, CDR2 SVGAGI. V was pared by 6 bases and J by 3 bases, with 12 bases between. The CDR3 loop spans 14 amino acids. DNA for the CDR3: TGTGCCAGCAGCTTCGACAGAGACAATCAGCCCCAGCATTTT. Its protein is CASSFDRDNQPQHF.

V usage is TRBV10-3 and J usage is TRBJ1-5; the match to TRBD1 covers 8 bases. The CDR3 contains 17 residues. Trimming removed 5 bases from V and 0 bases from J; junction bases left unmatched: 9. Germline assignment: CDR1 ENHRY and CDR2 SYGVKD. The CDR3 here is CAISSDRDYYSNQPQHF. CDR3 bases: TGTGCCATCAGTTCGGACAGGGACTACTATAGCAATCAGCCCCAGCATTTT.

V and J are TRBV6-5 and TRBJ2-7, with D possibly matching TRBD1 (6 bases). Germline V lookup: CDR1 MNHEY, CDR2 SVGAGI. The CDR3 extends over 14 amino acids. V was pared by 5 bases and J by 1 base, with 12 bases between. The CDR3 nucleotides read TGTGCCAGCAGTCCCCGGGACATGTCCTACGAGCAGTACTTC. It is translated as CASSPRDMSYEQYF.

The V gene is TRBV7-3, the J gene TRBJ2-3; 10 bases agree with TRBD2. The J segment lost 0 bases and the V segment lost 4 bases, leaving 4 bases of the junction unmatched. The germline V gene has CDR1 SGHTA and CDR2 FQGTGA. The CDR3 has 16 residues. The CDR3 DNA follows: TGTGCCAGCAGCTCAGGGGGACTAGCGAGCACAGATACGCAGTATTTT. Its translation: CASSSGGLASTDTQYF.

The chain couples TRBV2 to TRBJ2-1, with 9 positions matching TRBD2. Germline V gene data show CDR1 as SNHLY and CDR2 as FYNNEI. The junction had 10 bases not matched to a gene; V was cut back by 8 bases and J by 5 bases. The CDR3 totals 15 residues. The CDR3 loop is CASVGLAGGDNEQFF. The DNA of the CDR3 is TGTGCCAGCGTCGGCTTGGCGGGAGGGGACAATGAGCAGTTCTTC.

This chain links TRBV4-3 with TRBJ2-1; TRBD2 matches at 12 bases. The CDR3 spans 17 residues. Germline CDR1 LGHNA, CDR2 YSLEER. V lost 0 bases and J lost 7; bases outside the gene matches: 7. CDR3 nucleotide sequence: TGCGCCAGCAGCCAAGAAGTCACTAGCGGGGGGAGAAATGAGCAGTTCTTC. Its protein is CASSQEVTSGGRNEQFF.

The J gene is TRBJ2-1, the V gene TRBV5-1; D might be TRBD2 (5 bases). Trimming pared 0 bases from V and 5 bases from J, leaving 12 bases between. This CDR3 is built from 15 residues. Germline V gene sequence: CDR1 SGHRS, CDR2 YFSETQ. The DNA for the CDR3 is TGCGCCAGCAGCTTGGCCTCGGGGTCCCACAATGAGCAGTTCTTC. It encodes CASSLASGSHNEQFF.

This chain uses TRBV7-8 with TRBJ2-3; D unresolved. Germline CDR1 and CDR2: SGHVS and FQNEAQ. Trimming took 5 bases from V and 5 from J, leaving 8 bases between them. CDR3 size: 12 residues. DNA of the CDR3: TGTGCCAGCAGCGTGGAGCGAGATACGCAGTATTTT. The encoded protein is CASSVERDTQYF.